This TCR beta chain was captured in a study of low-dose radiotherapy and immunotherapy resistance in tumors (dated by TCRdb to the early 2020s). Background for the entire study: Patients in Cohort 1 were given 0.5 Gy per fraction every 2 weeks, and the prescribed total PTV dose was 6.5 Gy. Cohort 2 received 1 Gy per fraction every two weeks, with a total of 13 Gy over 26 weeks. Patients were given nivolumab as a 240 mg flat dose every two weeks and ipilimumab at 1 mg/kg every six weeks, with both drugs delivered intravenously. Cyclophosphamide 200 mg/m2 was administered intravenously every two weeks, one day before each radiation and immunotherapy administration. Patients took aspirin 300 mg orally once daily for four cycles, starting on cycle 1 day 1. Randomization of trial participants into treatment groups was not performed. Eight patients were included in the translational analysis: three from the first dose cohort and the first five from the second dose cohort.

CDR1 and CDR2, looked up from the germline V gene, are SGHAT and FQNNGV. Reading from cysteine to phenylalanine, the CDR3 counts 19 amino acids. The DNA shown is the 57-base CDR3, in frame from base 1. The V end gives up 5 bases and the J end 0 bases, leaving 18 bases in the junction not matched to a gene. This clonotype showed up many times. The antigen it recognizes is unknown. No base quality values were provided; no much bigger clone lies one nucleotide off. This sample was sequenced with an Illumina HiSeq 2500. First-strand cDNA was synthesized using Superscript III and a set of TRAV- and TRBV-specific primers, so that both TCRalpha and TCRbeta chains were covered. TCRs were amplified with Phusion for 20 to 25 PCR cycles, with a constant-region primer paired with the adapter attached to the V primers. Isolated mRNA was amplified with the MessageAmp II aRNA Amplification Kit, using a roughly 17-hour in vitro transcription at 37°C. The Dynabeads mRNA DIRECT Purification Kit was used to isolate the mRNA for TCR sequencing. Indexed Illumina adapters were added in a second Phusion PCR of 20 to 25 cycles, and the PCR products were purified with AMPure XP beads. For the original study's pipeline: Custom Perl scripts were used to pool TCR sequences that encoded the same protein, to remove out-of-frame sequences, and to calculate the abundance of each clonotype. Any TCR sequence supported by only a single read was excluded from analysis. Shannon entropy, Gini index, clonality, richness, and the frequency of TCRs shared between repertoires were included as repertoire metrics. TCRdb ran its own pipeline on the public reads, namely fastp trimming at Q25 and MiXCR clone calling, and kept in-frame beta chains. When rows share a CDR3 protein, they turn into one entry using the most common DNA and genes. Here the V and J calls rest on TCRdb's processing, not on the authors' analysis. The sample table contains some 46,000 distinct CDR3 sequences; only one count was recorded for around 25% of them. Jointly, the top ten make up around a tenth of the sample.

What this sample's time point label stands for: after trial treatment. The treatment or condition label of this sample denotes: LDRT plus nivolumab, ipilimumab, low-dose cyclophosphamide and aspirin (RACIN trial). Donors were enrolled in RACIN, a single-arm phase I dose-escalation trial in which nivolumab, ipilimumab, aspirin, low-dose cyclophosphamide and low-dose radiotherapy were combined. Patients with advanced, TIL-negative solid tumors were considered eligible. Specimen: PBMCs, collected after low-dose radiotherapy plus immunotherapy. The receptor comes from a male donor with prostate cancer. The V gene is TRBV11-2 and the J gene is TRBJ2-7, and 8 junctional nucleotides match TRBD2. The CDR3 corresponds to CASSHTRGGRQSGSYEQYF. The DNA sequence reads TGTGCCAGCAGCCACACCCGGGGGGGGAGACAGTCGGGCTCCTACGAGCAGTACTTC.